A selection of T cell receptor beta chains follows, all from one sample in a study of blood T cell repertoires in COVID-19. Profiled with immunoSEQ multiplex PCR; TCRdb holds only in-frame clones, not every one. The table includes roughly 140,000 clones, around 87% detected once. Sequenced input: peripheral blood. The source of these receptors is a middle-aged woman with acute or convalescent COVID-19. Each CDR3 is given with its conserved first and last residue. A D gene is named only where the DNA matches it firmly. Size tells how often a clone was seen (once, few, many) or the class of an expanded clone, and some rows leave it out.

D: TRBD2; size: .; J: TRBJ2-5; V: TRBV25-1; DNA: TGTGCCAGCAGTGAAGTCAGATTTAGCGGGAGGGCCGCGGAGACCCAGTACTTC; CDR3: CASSEVRFSGRAAETQYF
D: .; size: .; J: TRBJ2-1; V: TRBV2; DNA: TGTGCCAGCAGTCTCCAGGGTGAGCAGTTCTTC; CDR3: CASSLQGEQFF
D: TRBD2; size: few; J: TRBJ2-7; V: TRBV7-2; DNA: TGTGCCAGCAGCTTGGCACTAGCGTTCGGTTACGAGCAGTACTTC; CDR3: CASSLALAFGYEQYF
D: .; size: .; J: TRBJ2-1; V: TRBV9; DNA: TGTGCCAGCAGCGTTCGACAATCAGGGAGGATCAATGAGCAGTTCTTC; CDR3: CASSVRQSGRINEQFF
D: TRBD1; size: .; J: TRBJ2-7; V: TRBV4-1; DNA: TGCGCCAGCAGCCAAGGTAGGGGGCCGGGCGAGCAGTACTTC; CDR3: CASSQGRGPGEQYF
D: .; size: once; J: TRBJ1-5; V: TRBV9; DNA: TGTGCCAGCAGCTCCTTCCAGGGGCTCAATCAGCCCCAGCATTTT; CDR3: CASSSFQGLNQPQHF
D: .; size: .; J: TRBJ1-2; V: TRBV25-1; DNA: TGTGCCAGCAGTCTTGGGGCGGTTGGCTACACCTTC; CDR3: CASSLGAVGYTF
D: .; size: .; J: TRBJ2-7; V: TRBV2; DNA: TGTGCCAGCAGTGAAGTTTCTGTGGGGAGCTACGAGCAGTACTTC; CDR3: CASSEVSVGSYEQYF
D: TRBD2; size: .; J: TRBJ2-2; V: TRBV9; DNA: TGTGCCAGCAGCGCTAGCGGGACCGGCGGGGAGCTGTTTTTT; CDR3: CASSASGTGGELFF
D: .; size: .; J: TRBJ1-1; V: TRBV12-5; DNA: TGTGCTAGTGGTGCTTTCAGGGGAACTGAAGCTTTCTTT; CDR3: CASGAFRGTEAFF
D: .; size: .; J: TRBJ1-6; V: TRBV18; DNA: TGTGCCAGCTCACCACCCGGTCAGGGTGGTGACTCACCCCTCCACTTT; CDR3: CASSPPGQGGDSPLHF
D: .; size: .; J: TRBJ2-7; V: TRBV2; DNA: TGTGCCAGCAGTGAACAGGGTTATGGGAACTACGAGCAGTACTTC; CDR3: CASSEQGYGNYEQYF
D: TRBD1; size: .; J: TRBJ2-3; V: TRBV15; DNA: TGTGCCACGGGGACAGGGTCGTTGGGAGCGCAGTATTTT; CDR3: CATGTGSLGAQYF
D: .; size: .; J: TRBJ1-2; V: TRBV25-1; DNA: TGTGCCAGCAGTGAATTAAACTATGGCTACACCTTC; CDR3: CASSELNYGYTF
D: TRBD1; size: .; J: TRBJ2-1; V: TRBV28; DNA: TGTGCCAGCAGTACCAACCGGGACAGGACCGATGAGCAGTTCTTC; CDR3: CASSTNRDRTDEQFF
D: TRBD2; size: .; J: TRBJ2-1; V: TRBV7-2; DNA: TGTGCCAGCAGCTTAGGCGGGGGGGTTAAATCCTACAATGAGCAGTTCTTC; CDR3: CASSLGGGVKSYNEQFF
D: TRBD1; size: .; J: TRBJ2-7; V: TRBV11-3; DNA: TGTGCCAGCAGCTTAGACGGGACAGGCAATTACGAGCAGTACTTC; CDR3: CASSLDGTGNYEQYF
D: .; size: .; J: TRBJ1-5; V: TRBV30; DNA: TGTGCCTGGAGTACAAAATCGGGACACCTGGGACAGCCCCAGCATTTT; CDR3: CAWSTKSGHLGQPQHF
D: .; size: .; J: TRBJ2-7; V: TRBV4-1; DNA: TGCGCCAGCAGTCCCCTCATAGGGAGAGTCTCCTACGAGCAGTACTTC; CDR3: CASSPLIGRVSYEQYF
D: TRBD1; size: .; J: TRBJ2-2; V: TRBV7-9; DNA: TGTGCCAGCAGCCGACAGGGGTTCGGGGAGCTGTTTTTT; CDR3: CASSRQGFGELFF
D: .; size: few; J: TRBJ2-3; V: TRBV10-3; DNA: TGTGCCATCAGAATAAACACAGATACGCAGTATTTT; CDR3: CAIRINTDTQYF
D: TRBD2; size: .; J: TRBJ2-7; V: TRBV6-1; DNA: TGTGCCAGCAGTTTATTCGGGACTACCTCCTACGAGCAGTACTTC; CDR3: CASSLFGTTSYEQYF
D: .; size: .; J: TRBJ2-5; V: TRBV29-1; DNA: TGCAGCGTCGGTAACAGGGTGGCTGAGACCCAGTACTTC; CDR3: CSVGNRVAETQYF
D: TRBD1; size: .; J: TRBJ1-4; V: TRBV28; DNA: TGTGCCAGCAGTCCTGACAGGGGGCGAAATGAAAAACTGTTTTTT; CDR3: CASSPDRGRNEKLFF
D: TRBD2; size: .; J: TRBJ2-1; V: TRBV29-1; DNA: TGCAGCGTGAGGACTAGCGGTAATGAGCAGTTCTTC; CDR3: CSVRTSGNEQFF
D: .; size: .; J: TRBJ2-3; V: TRBV11-2; DNA: TGTGCCAGCAGCTTTTACGGTACAGATACGCAGTATTTT; CDR3: CASSFYGTDTQYF
D: .; size: few; J: TRBJ2-7; V: TRBV7-9; DNA: TGTGCCAGCAGCTTAACACAGGGATTCGTCGAGCAGTACTTC; CDR3: CASSLTQGFVEQYF
D: .; size: .; J: TRBJ2-7; V: TRBV6-5; DNA: TGTGCCAGCAAAGCGGCAGACTACGAGCAGTACTTC; CDR3: CASKAADYEQYF
D: TRBD1; size: .; J: TRBJ1-2; V: TRBV11-3; DNA: TGTGCCAGCAGCGCCAGGGGGCATGGCTACACCTTC; CDR3: CASSARGHGYTF
D: .; size: .; J: TRBJ1-2; V: TRBV29-1; DNA: TGCAGCGTTGACTCGGGCTATGGCTACACCTTC; CDR3: CSVDSGYGYTF
D: TRBD1; size: .; J: TRBJ1-6; V: TRBV29-1; DNA: TGCAGCGTGAGAGACAGGGACTCCTATAATTCACCCCTCCACTTT; CDR3: CSVRDRDSYNSPLHF
D: .; size: .; J: TRBJ1-2; V: TRBV10-3; DNA: TGTGCCATCAGTGAGTCGAGGTCAGGGGTCAACTATGGCTACACCTTC; CDR3: CAISESRSGVNYGYTF
D: .; size: .; J: TRBJ2-5; V: TRBV19; DNA: TGTGCCAGTAGTTCGTCGAGTTGGGAGACCCAGTACTTC; CDR3: CASSSSSWETQYF
D: .; size: .; J: TRBJ2-2; V: TRBV4-1; DNA: TGCGCCAGCAGCCAAGTTCAGAAGTACACCGGGGAGCTGTTTTTT; CDR3: CASSQVQKYTGELFF